The clone carrying this TCR beta chain was seen at least ten times. No antigen is known for it. The data are from a study of early T cells in non-severe SARS-CoV-2 infection. Study summary: Sequencing of unsorted whole blood was done on bulk RNA, leaving chains unpaired. Study-level findings and limits: Private and CD4 specificities were missed by VDJdb matching, skewed to anti-spike CD8.

In the library, individual cDNA molecules carried attached unique molecular identifiers. From the 5' RACE reads, TCRdb called clonotypes with MiXCR, one entry per CDR3 protein. The sample lists some 67,000 distinct CDR3 sequences; about a tenth were seen once. The ends were cut back, 2 bases at V and 4 bases at J, with 8 bases in the middle. This CDR3 has 13 amino acids. CDR1 is SGHTA and CDR2 is FQGTGA in the germline V gene. This clonotype was obtained from an adult who was a healthcare worker with PCR-confirmed SARS-CoV-2 infection or an uninfected control (not recorded which). Here the sequenced sample was whole blood, taken at baseline. The rearrangement joins TRBV7-3 to TRBJ2-5; D gene ambiguous. The CDR3 reads CASSLGSGETQYF. The DNA for the CDR3 is TGTGCCAGCAGCTTAGGCAGTGGAGAGACCCAGTACTTC.